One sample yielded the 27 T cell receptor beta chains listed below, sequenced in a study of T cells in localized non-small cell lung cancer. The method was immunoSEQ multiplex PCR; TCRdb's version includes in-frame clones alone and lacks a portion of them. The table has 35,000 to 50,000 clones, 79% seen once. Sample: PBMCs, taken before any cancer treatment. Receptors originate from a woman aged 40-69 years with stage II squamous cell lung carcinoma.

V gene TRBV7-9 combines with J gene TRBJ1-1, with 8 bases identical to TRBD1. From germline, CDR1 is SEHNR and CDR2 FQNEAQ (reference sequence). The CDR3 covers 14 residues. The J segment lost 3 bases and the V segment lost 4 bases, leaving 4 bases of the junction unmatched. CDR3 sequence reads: CASSSQGGYTEAFF. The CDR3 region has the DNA TGTGCCAGCAGCTCACAGGGGGGGTACACTGAAGCTTTCTTT.

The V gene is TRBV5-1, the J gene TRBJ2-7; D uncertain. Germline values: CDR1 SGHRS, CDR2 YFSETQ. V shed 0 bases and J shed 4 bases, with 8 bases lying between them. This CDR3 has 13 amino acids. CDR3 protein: CASSLDSWYEQYF. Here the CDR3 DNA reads TGCGCCAGCAGCTTGGACAGTTGGTACGAGCAGTACTTC.

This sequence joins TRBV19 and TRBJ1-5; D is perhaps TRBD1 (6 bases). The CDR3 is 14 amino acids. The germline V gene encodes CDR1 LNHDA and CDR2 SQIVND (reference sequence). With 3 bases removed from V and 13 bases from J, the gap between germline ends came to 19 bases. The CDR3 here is CASSMSGTPELQHF. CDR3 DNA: TGTGCCAGTAGTATGAGTGGGACACCCGAGTTGCAGCATTTT.

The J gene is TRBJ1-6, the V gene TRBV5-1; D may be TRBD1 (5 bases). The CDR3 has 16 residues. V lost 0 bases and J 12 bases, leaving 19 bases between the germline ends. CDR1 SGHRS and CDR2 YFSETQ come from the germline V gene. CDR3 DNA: TGCGCCAGCAGCTTGGCCCCAGACAGCTCCTCGGGACCCCTCCACTTT. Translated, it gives CASSLAPDSSSGPLHF.

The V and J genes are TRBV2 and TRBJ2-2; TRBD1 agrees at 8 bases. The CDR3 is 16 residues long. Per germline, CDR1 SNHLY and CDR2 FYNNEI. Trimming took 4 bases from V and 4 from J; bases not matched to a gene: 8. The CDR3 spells CASSAKSGGATGELFF. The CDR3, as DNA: TGTGCCAGCAGTGCCAAATCAGGGGGCGCCACCGGGGAGCTGTTTTTT.

CDR3 protein: CASSLDAANYEQYV. The DNA for the CDR3 is TGTGCCAGCAGCTTAGACGCAGCCAATTACGAGCAGTACGTC. This chain connects TRBV7-2 to TRBJ2-7, with D hard to call. The V gene's germline CDR1 is SGHTA and CDR2 FQGNSA. CDR3 length: 14 amino acids. The V gene lost 1 base and the J gene lost 4 bases, with 11 bases spanning the gap.

The chain's CDR3 is CASSLDRDSNVLTF. The CDR3 DNA is TGTGCCAGCAGCTTAGACAGGGACTCCAACGTCCTGACTTTC. V and J are TRBV5-6 and TRBJ2-6, with D possibly being TRBD1 (7 bases). The CDR3 loop spans 14 amino acids. Germline loops: CDR1 SGHDT, CDR2 YYEEEE. V was clipped by 2 bases and J by 8 bases, with 11 bases between them.

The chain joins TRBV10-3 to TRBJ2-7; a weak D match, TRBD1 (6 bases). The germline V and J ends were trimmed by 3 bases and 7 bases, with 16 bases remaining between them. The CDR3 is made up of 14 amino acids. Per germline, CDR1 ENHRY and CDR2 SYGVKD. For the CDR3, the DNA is TGTGCCATCAGTGAAAACAGGGCGGCCGGGGAGCAGTACTTC. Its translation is CAISENRAAGEQYF.

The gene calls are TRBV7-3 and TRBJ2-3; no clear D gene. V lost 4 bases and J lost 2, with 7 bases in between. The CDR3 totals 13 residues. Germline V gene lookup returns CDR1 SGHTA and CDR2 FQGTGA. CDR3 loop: CASSSDYTDTQYF. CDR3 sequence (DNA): TGTGCCAGCAGCTCCGATTACACAGATACGCAGTATTTT.

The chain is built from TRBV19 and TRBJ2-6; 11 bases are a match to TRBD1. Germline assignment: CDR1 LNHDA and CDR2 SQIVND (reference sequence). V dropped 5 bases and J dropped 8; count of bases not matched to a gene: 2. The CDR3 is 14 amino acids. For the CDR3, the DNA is TGTGCCAGTAGTGGGACAGGGGGTACCAACGTCCTGACTTTC. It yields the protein CASSGTGGTNVLTF.

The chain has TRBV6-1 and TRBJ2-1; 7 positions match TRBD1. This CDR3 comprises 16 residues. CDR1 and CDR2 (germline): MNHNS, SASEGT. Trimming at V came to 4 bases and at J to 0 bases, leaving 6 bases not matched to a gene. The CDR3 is CASSGRQGSSYNEQFF. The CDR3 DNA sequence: TGTGCCAGCAGTGGGAGACAGGGAAGCTCCTACAATGAGCAGTTCTTC.

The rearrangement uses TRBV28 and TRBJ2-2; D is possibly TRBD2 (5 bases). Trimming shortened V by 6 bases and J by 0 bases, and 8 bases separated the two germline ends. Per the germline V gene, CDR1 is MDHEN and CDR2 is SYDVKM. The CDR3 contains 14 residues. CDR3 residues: CASSPGANTGELFF. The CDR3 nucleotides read TGTGCCAGCAGCCCCGGGGCGAACACCGGGGAGCTGTTTTTT.

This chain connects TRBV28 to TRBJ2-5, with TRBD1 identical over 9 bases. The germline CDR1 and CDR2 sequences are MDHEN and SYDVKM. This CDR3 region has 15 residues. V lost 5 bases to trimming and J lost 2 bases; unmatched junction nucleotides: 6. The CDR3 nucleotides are TGTGCCAGCAGTGGTCCGGGACAGGGTCAAGAGACCCAGTACTTC. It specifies CASSGPGQGQETQYF.

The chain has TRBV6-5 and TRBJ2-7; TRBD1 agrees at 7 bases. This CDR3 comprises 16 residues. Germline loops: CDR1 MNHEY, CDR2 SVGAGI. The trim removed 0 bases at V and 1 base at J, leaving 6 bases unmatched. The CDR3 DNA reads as TGTGCCAGCAGTTACTCCTCCGGGACAGTATCCTACGAGCAGTACTTC. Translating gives CASSYSSGTVSYEQYF.

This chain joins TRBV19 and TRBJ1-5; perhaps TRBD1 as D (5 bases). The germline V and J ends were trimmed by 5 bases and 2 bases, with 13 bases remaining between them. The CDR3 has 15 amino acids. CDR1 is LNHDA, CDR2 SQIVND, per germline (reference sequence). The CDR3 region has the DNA TGTGCCAGTAGTCCAATTCAGGGAGGCAATCAGCCCCAGCATTTT. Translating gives CASSPIQGGNQPQHF.

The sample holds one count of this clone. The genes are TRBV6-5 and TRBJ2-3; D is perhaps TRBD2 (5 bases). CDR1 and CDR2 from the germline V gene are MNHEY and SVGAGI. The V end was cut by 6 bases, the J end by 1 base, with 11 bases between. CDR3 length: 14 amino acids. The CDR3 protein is CASSPVGGTDTQYF. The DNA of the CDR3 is TGTGCCAGCAGCCCAGTGGGAGGCACAGATACGCAGTATTTT.

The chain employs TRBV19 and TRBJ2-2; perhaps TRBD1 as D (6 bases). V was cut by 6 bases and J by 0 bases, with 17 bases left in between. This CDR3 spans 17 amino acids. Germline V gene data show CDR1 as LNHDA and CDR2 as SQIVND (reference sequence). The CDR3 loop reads CASSTTTGFANTGELFF. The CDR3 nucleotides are TGTGCCAGTAGCACAACCACAGGGTTCGCGAACACCGGGGAGCTGTTTTTT.

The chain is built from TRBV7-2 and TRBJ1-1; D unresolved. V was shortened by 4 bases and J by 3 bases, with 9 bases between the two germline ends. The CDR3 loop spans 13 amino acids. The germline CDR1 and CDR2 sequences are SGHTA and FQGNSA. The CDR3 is CASSWGSDTEAFF. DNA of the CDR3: TGTGCCAGCAGCTGGGGTTCCGACACTGAAGCTTTCTTT.

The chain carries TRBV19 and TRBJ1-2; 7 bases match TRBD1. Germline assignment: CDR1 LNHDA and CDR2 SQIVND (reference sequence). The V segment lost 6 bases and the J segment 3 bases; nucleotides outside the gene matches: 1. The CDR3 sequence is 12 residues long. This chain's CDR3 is CASSTGDYGYTF. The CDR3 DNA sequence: TGTGCCAGTAGCACAGGGGACTATGGCTACACCTTC.

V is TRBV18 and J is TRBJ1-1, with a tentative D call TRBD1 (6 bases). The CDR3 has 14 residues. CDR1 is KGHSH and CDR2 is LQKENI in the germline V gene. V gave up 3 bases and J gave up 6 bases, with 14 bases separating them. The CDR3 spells CASSPEGDSAEAFF. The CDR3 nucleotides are TGTGCCAGCTCACCGGAGGGGGATAGCGCTGAAGCTTTCTTT.

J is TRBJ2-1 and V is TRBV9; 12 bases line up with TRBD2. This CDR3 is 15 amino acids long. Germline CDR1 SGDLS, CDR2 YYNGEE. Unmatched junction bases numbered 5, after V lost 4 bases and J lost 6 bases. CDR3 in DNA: TGTGCCAGCAGCACGACTAGCGGGAGCAGCAATGAGCAGTTCTTC. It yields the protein CASSTTSGSSNEQFF.

CDR3 DNA: TGTGCCAGCAGCACCGACAGGGGAACGTACAATGAGCAGTTCTTC. Protein product: CASSTDRGTYNEQFF. The V gene is TRBV7-3, the J gene TRBJ2-1; 8 nucleotides align to TRBD1. Trimming cost V 5 bases and J 4 bases; bases outside gene matches: 7. The germline V gene encodes CDR1 SGHTA and CDR2 FQGTGA. The CDR3 extends over 15 amino acids.

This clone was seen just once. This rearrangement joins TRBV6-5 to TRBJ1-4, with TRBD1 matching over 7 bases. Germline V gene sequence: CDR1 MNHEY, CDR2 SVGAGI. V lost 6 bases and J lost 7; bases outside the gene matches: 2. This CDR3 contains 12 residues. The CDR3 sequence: CASRQGTEKLFF. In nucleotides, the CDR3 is TGTGCCAGCAGACAGGGGACTGAAAAACTGTTTTTT.

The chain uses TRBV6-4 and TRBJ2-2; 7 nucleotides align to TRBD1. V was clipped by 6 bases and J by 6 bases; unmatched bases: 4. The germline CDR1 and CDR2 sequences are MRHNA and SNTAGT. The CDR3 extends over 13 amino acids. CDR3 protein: CASSAQGAGELFF. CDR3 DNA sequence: TGTGCCAGCAGCGCCCAGGGGGCCGGGGAGCTGTTTTTT.

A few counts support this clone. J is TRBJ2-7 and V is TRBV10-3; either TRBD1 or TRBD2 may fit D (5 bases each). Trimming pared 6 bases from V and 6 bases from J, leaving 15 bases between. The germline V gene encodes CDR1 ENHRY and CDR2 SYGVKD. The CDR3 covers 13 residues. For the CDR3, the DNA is TGTGCCATCAGCGAGGGACCCTTGGTCGAGCAGTACGTC. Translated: CAISEGPLVEQYV.

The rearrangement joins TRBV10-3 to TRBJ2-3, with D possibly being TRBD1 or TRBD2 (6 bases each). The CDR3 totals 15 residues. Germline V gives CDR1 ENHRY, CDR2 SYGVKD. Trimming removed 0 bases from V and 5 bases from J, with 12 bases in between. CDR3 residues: CAISESGGPGDTQYF. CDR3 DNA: TGTGCCATCAGTGAGTCTGGGGGGCCCGGAGATACGCAGTATTTT.

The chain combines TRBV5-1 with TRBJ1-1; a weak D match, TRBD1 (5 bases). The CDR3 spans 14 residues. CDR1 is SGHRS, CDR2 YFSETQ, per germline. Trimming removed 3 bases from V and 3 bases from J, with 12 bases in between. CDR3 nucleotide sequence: TGCGCCAGCAGCTGGGGGGACGGTTACACTGAAGCTTTCTTT. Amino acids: CASSWGDGYTEAFF.